This T cell receptor beta chain comes out of a study of tumor-infiltrating lymphocytes in primary liver carcinoma. Constant-region priming of about 0.5 ug total RNA yielded TCR beta cDNA. Employing slightly modified ARM-PCR, three nested multiplex PCR rounds were run, and these gave rise to the TCR beta libraries. Amplification in the first two PCR rounds was performed using TRBV1-TRBV30 forward primers and a C-beta reverse primer for 9 to 11 cycles each. TCRdb fed the multiplex PCR reads into MiXCR, producing one record per CDR3 protein. In the table there are 100,000 or so distinct CDR3 sequences, about 70% of which are singletons. Broader study findings: Only about 7.5-25% of top clones spanned all five tumor regions.

Co-extraction yielded RNA and DNA from approximately 22-30 mg of unsorted bulk tissue. This CDR3 contains 15 residues. V lost 5 bases to trimming and J lost 0 bases, with 8 bases between them. Looked up from germline, CDR1 is LNHNV and CDR2 is YYDKDF (reference sequence). In the case of this clonotype: Its antigen is still unknown.

The receptor's source is a woman in her sixties or seventies with primary liver carcinoma and hepatitis B virus infection. The chain joins TRBV15 to TRBJ2-6, with no clear D. The sequenced sample was liver tumor tissue from sampling region 2. The subset is: tumor region T2, inferior pole. The CDR3 region has the DNA TGTGCCACCAGCGGTGCCGTCTCTGGGGCCAACGTCCTGACTTTC. This translates into CATSGAVSGANVLTF. Filled out from reference TRBV15 and TRBJ2-6, the complete variable domain reads DAMVIQNPRYQVTQFGKPVTLSCSQTLNHNVMYWYQQKSSQAPKLLFHYYDKDFNNEADTPDNFQSRRPNTSFCFLDIRSPGLGDTAMYLCATSGAVSGANVLTFGAGSRLTVL.